One and the same sample provided the 30 T cell receptor beta chains below, sequenced in a study of T cell responses to AZD1222 COVID-19 vaccine. The protocol was immunoSEQ multiplex PCR, while the TCRdb copy is restricted to in-frame clones and leaves out a portion. The table shows around 150,000 clones, with around 95% occurring only once. The source was peripheral blood, collected on day 0 of AZD1222 vaccination. These receptors were taken from an adult in good health.

The chain combines TRBV6-1 with TRBJ2-5, with D perhaps TRBD2 (6 bases). Germline-derived CDR1 and CDR2 are MNHNS and SASEGT. The CDR3 is made up of 14 amino acids. Trimming left V 2 bases short and J 2 bases short, with 9 bases between. The CDR3 region has the DNA TGTGCCAGCAGTGAATCCCGGGGGCAAGAGACCCAGTACTTC. Its protein product is CASSESRGQETQYF.

The count of this clone is one. The gene calls are TRBV28 and TRBJ2-7; 9 bases line up with TRBD2. Germline CDR1 reads MDHEN; CDR2 reads SYDVKM. The CDR3 covers 14 residues. The CDR3 DNA sequence: TGTGCTACGTACCCGGGACTAGCAGTCTACGAGCAGTACGTC. Protein: CATYPGLAVYEQYV.

The V and J genes are TRBV7-6 and TRBJ1-4; TRBD1 matches at 9 bases. Germline lookup yields CDR1 SGHVS and CDR2 FNYEAQ. The CDR3 sequence is 15 residues long. Germline trimming cut 5 bases from V and 8 bases from J; bases unmatched to any gene: 9. In DNA, the CDR3 is TGTGCCAGCAGCCCCAACAGGGGGCCGGGAGAAAAACTGTTTTTT. This encodes CASSPNRGPGEKLFF.

The V gene is TRBV7-2, the J gene TRBJ2-1; 7 nucleotides line up with TRBD2. Trimming at V came to 6 bases and at J to 9 bases, leaving 14 bases not matched to a gene. From germline, CDR1 is SGHTA and CDR2 FQGNSA. The CDR3 consists of 15 residues. CDR3 nucleotides: TGTGCCAGCAGAATAGTAGTGGGAGGGCCCACTGAGCAGTTCTTC. Its protein product is CASRIVVGGPTEQFF.

The chain has TRBV6-4 and TRBJ2-2; D is possibly TRBD1 (6 bases). Trimming removed 8 bases from V and 3 bases from J, with 16 bases in between. Germline values: CDR1 MRHNA, CDR2 SNTAGT. This CDR3 comprises 15 residues. As DNA, the CDR3 is TGTGCCAGCGGGGCTTCAGGGGCCCACACCGGGGAGCTGTTTTTT. This sequence encodes CASGASGAHTGELFF.

The chain couples TRBV28 to TRBJ2-2; 9 nucleotides match TRBD1. CDR1 is MDHEN and CDR2 is SYDVKM in the germline V gene. V lost 5 bases and J lost 7; bases outside the gene matches: 8. The length of the CDR3 is 15 residues. The CDR3 protein is CASSPGQGWIGELFF. CDR3 sequence (DNA): TGTGCCAGCAGTCCGGGACAGGGTTGGATCGGGGAGCTGTTTTTT.

J is TRBJ1-1 and V is TRBV19; TRBD1 matches at 7 bases. The CDR3 has 13 residues. Per germline, CDR1 LNHDA and CDR2 SQIVND (reference sequence). The V segment lost 4 bases and the J segment 3 bases; nucleotides outside the gene matches: 2. The CDR3 DNA reads TGTGCCAGTAGTACCAGGGGGTACACTGAAGCTTTCTTT. This gives the protein CASSTRGYTEAFF.

The chain carries TRBV6-5 and TRBJ2-1; possibly TRBD2 for D (7 bases). CDR1 is MNHEY, CDR2 SVGAGI, per germline. The CDR3 runs 12 residues. V dropped 9 bases and J dropped 7 bases, with 13 bases sitting between them. The CDR3 DNA follows: TGTGCCAGTACAGGGAGGGTAAATGAGCAGTTCTTC. This gives the protein CASTGRVNEQFF.

The chain uses TRBV2 and TRBJ2-5, with TRBD2 matching 8 bases. V gave up 3 bases and J gave up 4 bases; unmatched junction bases: 7. The V gene's germline CDR1 is SNHLY and CDR2 FYNNEI. This CDR3 contains 15 residues. The CDR3 DNA is TGTGCCAGCAGTGATGACGGGGGGGCCGCAGAGACCCAGTACTTC. It codes for CASSDDGGAAETQYF.

This sequence joins TRBV5-5 and TRBJ2-5; unclear D gene. V was trimmed by 4 bases and J by 5 bases, leaving 18 bases between them. Germline CDR1 is SGHKS and CDR2 is YYEKEE (reference sequence). The CDR3 sequence is 15 residues long. The CDR3 protein is CASSPGPRVLETQYF. CDR3 coding DNA: TGTGCCAGCAGCCCCGGACCAAGGGTTTTGGAGACCCAGTACTTC.

V is TRBV7-8 and J is TRBJ1-5; D perhaps matches TRBD1 (5 bases). The CDR3 has 16 amino acids. Germline V gene data show CDR1 as SGHVS and CDR2 as FQNEAQ. Deletions cut 1 base from V and 4 bases from J, with 14 bases between. The CDR3 nucleotides are TGTGCCAGCAGCTTAGGTGGCCGGAGGGGTAATCAGCCCCAGCATTTT. It translates to CASSLGGRRGNQPQHF.

The chain uses TRBV7-9 and TRBJ2-3, with TRBD2 matching over 12 bases. This CDR3 spans 14 amino acids. Germline V gene lookup returns CDR1 SEHNR and CDR2 FQNEAQ (reference sequence). J lost 5 bases, V lost 3 bases, and 0 bases had no gene match. This chain's CDR3 is CASSLGLAGDTQYF. The CDR3 bases are TGTGCCAGCAGCTTGGGACTAGCGGGAGATACGCAGTATTTT.

The chain combines TRBV19 with TRBJ2-1; D gene unclear. The ends were cut back, 8 bases at V and 0 bases at J, with 11 bases in the middle. This CDR3 contains 14 residues. Germline CDR1 LNHDA, CDR2 SQIVND (reference sequence). The DNA of the CDR3 is TGTGCCAGTTCCATCTACCACTCCTACAATGAGCAGTTCTTC. Encoded protein: CASSIYHSYNEQFF.

The chain links TRBV27 to TRBJ1-2; TRBD1 agrees at 7 bases. This CDR3 has 13 amino acids. V gave up 5 bases and J gave up 6 bases; unmatched junction bases: 6. Germline V lookup: CDR1 MNHEY, CDR2 SMNVEV (reference sequence). The CDR3 sequence is CASSRQGRNGYTF. The CDR3 DNA reads TGTGCCAGCAGTAGACAGGGTCGAAATGGCTACACCTTC.

The chain is built from TRBV5-4 and TRBJ2-7; D uncertain. The CDR3 extends over 14 amino acids. Between the trimmed V and J ends, which lost 1 base and 3 bases, there was a span of 11 bases. CDR1 is SGHNT, CDR2 YYREEE, per germline (reference sequence). The CDR3 spells CASSLSLGVYEQYV. The CDR3 nucleotides are TGTGCCAGCAGCTTGAGCCTAGGAGTCTACGAGCAGTACGTC.

The V and J genes are TRBV19 and TRBJ1-1; possible D gene TRBD1, 6 bases. Per germline, CDR1 LNHDA and CDR2 SQIVND (reference sequence). The CDR3 spans 15 residues. V was shortened by 7 bases and J by 5 bases, with 20 bases between the two germline ends. CDR3 nucleotide sequence: TGTGCCAGTACCATCCCGGGGGCAGGTCGAACTGAAGCTTTCTTT. It encodes CASTIPGAGRTEAFF. Together with reference TRBV19 and TRBJ1-1, the CDR3 gives the full variable domain: DGGITQSPKYLFRKEGQNVTLSCEQNLNHDAMYWYRQDPGQGLRLIYYSQIVNDFQKGDIAEGYSVSREKKESFPLTVTSAQKNPTAFYLCASTIPGAGRTEAFFGQGTRLTVV.

The gene calls are TRBV19 and TRBJ1-2; 9 bases are shared with TRBD1. CDR1 and CDR2 from the germline V gene are LNHDA and SQIVND (reference sequence). The CDR3 sequence is 15 residues long. The trim removed 5 bases at V and 8 bases at J, leaving 12 bases unmatched. The CDR3 sequence: CASSVRRTGVGGYTF. CDR3 in DNA: TGTGCCAGTAGTGTCCGTCGGACAGGGGTGGGAGGCTACACCTTC.

This chain links TRBV4-1 with TRBJ2-1; 16 bases map to TRBD2. With 8 bases clipped from V and 11 bases from J, the junction kept 15 bases outside the gene matches. The CDR3 consists of 17 residues. Germline V gene data show CDR1 as MGHRA and CDR2 as YSYEKL. DNA for the CDR3: TGCGCCAGCTGGCCGGGACTAGCGGGAGGGCCCCCGGGGAAGCAGTTCTTC. Its protein is CASWPGLAGGPPGKQFF.

This clone was seen more than once but under ten times. The chain uses TRBV5-4 and TRBJ2-3; D is undetermined. V lost 1 base to trimming and J lost 0 bases, with 12 bases between them. The germline V gene encodes CDR1 SGHNT and CDR2 YYREEE (reference sequence). There are 16 residues in the CDR3. CDR3 amino acids: CASSLRRVTSTDTQYF. The CDR3 DNA follows: TGTGCCAGCAGCTTGAGAAGGGTCACAAGCACAGATACGCAGTATTTT.

V gene TRBV28 combines with J gene TRBJ2-5; D perhaps matches TRBD1 (5 bases). Germline CDR1 reads MDHEN; CDR2 reads SYDVKM. The CDR3 is 15 amino acids. Trimming stripped 5 bases from V and 7 bases from J, with 20 bases between. This CDR3 is CASSLPSERRGTQYF. CDR3 DNA sequence: TGTGCCAGCAGTCTCCCGTCTGAGAGAAGGGGGACCCAGTACTTC. The complete variable domain, with remaining parts taken from reference TRBV28 and TRBJ2-5, reads DVKVTQSSRYLVKRTGEKVFLECVQDMDHENMFWYRQDPGLGLRLIYFSYDVKMKEKGDIPEGYSVSREKKERFSLILESASTNQTSMYLCASSLPSERRGTQYFGPGTRLLVL.

The chain recombines TRBV12-3 or TRBV12-4 with TRBJ1-1; D might be TRBD1 (6 bases). CDR3 length: 11 residues. Trimming pared 6 bases from V and 8 bases from J, leaving 10 bases between. The CDR3 loop reads CASRGAGEAFF. The CDR3 DNA reads TGTGCCAGCAGGGGGGCTGGGGAAGCTTTCTTT.

This chain connects TRBV5-4 to TRBJ1-2; 7 bases map to TRBD1. The junction had 3 bases not matched to a gene; V was cut back by 0 bases and J by 4 bases. Germline CDR1 reads SGHNT; CDR2 reads YYREEE (reference sequence). This CDR3 region has 14 residues. CDR3 in amino acids: CASSLGGTVYGYTF. CDR3 DNA: TGTGCCAGCAGCTTGGGCGGGACAGTCTATGGCTACACCTTC.

The rearrangement links TRBV6-5 to TRBJ2-2; D is ambiguous. V dropped 0 bases and J dropped 6 bases, with 11 bases sitting between them. This CDR3 contains 15 residues. CDR1 MNHEY and CDR2 SVGAGI come from the germline V gene. The CDR3 protein is CASSYSWARAGELFF. In DNA, the CDR3 is TGTGCCAGCAGTTACTCGTGGGCTAGGGCCGGGGAGCTGTTTTTT.

The genes are TRBV14 and TRBJ1-2; TRBD1 is a possible D gene (5 bases). The CDR3 length is 13 residues. V lost 4 bases and J lost 5, with 11 bases in between. CDR1 and CDR2 (germline): SGHDN, FVKESK. The CDR3 bases are TGTGCCAGCAGCCCCAACGAGGGGTATGGCTACACCTTC. Encoded protein: CASSPNEGYGYTF.

The rearrangement links TRBV5-1 to TRBJ2-1; D may be TRBD1 (6 bases). CDR3 size: 15 residues. Trimming took off 0 bases at V and 6 bases at J, with 13 bases between the two ends. The V gene's germline CDR1 is SGHRS and CDR2 YFSETQ. CDR3: CASSLGLGGGNEQFF. CDR3 coding DNA: TGCGCCAGCAGCTTGGGATTAGGGGGTGGCAATGAGCAGTTCTTC.

The chain uses TRBV7-8 and TRBJ1-4; D might be TRBD1 (5 bases). Deletions cut 1 base from V and 4 bases from J, with 13 bases between. Germline assignment: CDR1 SGHVS and CDR2 FQNEAQ. The CDR3 sequence is 16 residues long. CDR3 region: CASSLGVGRSNEKLFF. The CDR3 region has the DNA TGTGCCAGCAGCTTAGGGGTGGGACGGAGTAATGAAAAACTGTTTTTT.

The V call is TRBV4-2, the J call TRBJ1-2; perhaps TRBD1 as D (6 bases). The CDR3 contains 17 residues. In germline, CDR1 is LGHNA, CDR2 YNFKEQ. V was trimmed by 0 bases and J by 8 bases, leaving 22 bases between them. The CDR3 DNA sequence: TGTGCCAGCAGCCAAGATCTGGCAGGGGCCCGGGGTTCGGGCTACACCTTC. Translated: CASSQDLAGARGSGYTF.

This sequence joins TRBV2 and TRBJ1-5, with no clear D. Trimming took 3 bases from V and 0 from J, leaving 6 bases between them. The CDR3 covers 14 residues. Germline V lookup: CDR1 SNHLY, CDR2 FYNNEI. CDR3 amino acids: CASSDASSNQPQHF. The CDR3 nucleotides are TGTGCCAGCAGTGATGCCAGTAGCAATCAGCCCCAGCATTTT.

The chain links TRBV2 to TRBJ2-3; D is unclear. The CDR3 is 11 amino acids. Germline CDR1 reads SNHLY; CDR2 reads FYNNEI. Trimming removed 4 bases at V and 11 bases at J, with 10 bases between. For the CDR3, the DNA is TGTGCCAGCAGTGTGACAATCGAGCAGTATTTT. It is translated as CASSVTIEQYF.

V is TRBV12-3 or TRBV12-4 and J is TRBJ1-1; the D is unclear. The CDR3 is 12 residues long. V was trimmed by 3 bases and J by 4 bases, leaving 6 bases between them. DNA for the CDR3: TGTGCCAGCAGTTTGGTGGGCACTGAAGCTTTCTTT. Protein product: CASSLVGTEAFF.